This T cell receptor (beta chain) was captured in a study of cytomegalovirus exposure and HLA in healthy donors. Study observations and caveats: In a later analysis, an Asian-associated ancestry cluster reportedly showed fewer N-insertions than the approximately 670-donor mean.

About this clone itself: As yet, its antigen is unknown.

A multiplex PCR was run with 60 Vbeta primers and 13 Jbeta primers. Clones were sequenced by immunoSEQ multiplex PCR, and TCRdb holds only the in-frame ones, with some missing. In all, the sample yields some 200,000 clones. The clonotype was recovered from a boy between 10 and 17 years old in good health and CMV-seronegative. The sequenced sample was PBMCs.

This chain's CDR3 is CASTYTGELFF. As DNA, the CDR3 is TGTGCCAGCACCTACACCGGGGAGCTGTTTTTT. This chain connects TRBV28 to TRBJ2-2, with D unclear. The germline V gene encodes CDR1 MDHEN and CDR2 SYDVKM. The CDR3 consists of 11 residues. The V gene lost 7 bases and the J gene lost 3 bases, with 3 bases spanning the gap.